The clone carrying this TCR beta chain showed up just a few times. Its target is unknown. This entry comes from a study of blood T cells in healthy people across ages. Primed by a sample-barcoded 5' primer and a J-beta primer mix, a second PCR proceeded for roughly 7 to 12 cycles. Each sample yielded at least 2.5 million CDR3-containing paired-end reads. TCRdb re-analysed the 5' RACE reads in MiXCR, keeping a single row per CDR3 protein. The repertoire includes about 1.5 million distinct CDR3 sequences, roughly 43% of them detected once, and under 5% sits in the top ten. Study outcomes and limitations: Older age coincided with a roughly linear decline in TCR beta diversity per million T cells.

V was pared by 5 bases and J by 7 bases, with 21 bases between. Germline assignment: CDR1 MNHEY and CDR2 SVGAGI. CDR3 length equals 16 residues. The TCR comes from a woman aged 18-30 years in good health. The V and J genes are TRBV6-5 and TRBJ2-1; D might be TRBD2 (6 bases). The specimen was blood. DNA for the CDR3: TGTGCCAGCAGTCAGCCTAGCGAGGGAGCTAAAAATGAGCAGTTCTTC. Its translation is CASSQPSEGAKNEQFF.